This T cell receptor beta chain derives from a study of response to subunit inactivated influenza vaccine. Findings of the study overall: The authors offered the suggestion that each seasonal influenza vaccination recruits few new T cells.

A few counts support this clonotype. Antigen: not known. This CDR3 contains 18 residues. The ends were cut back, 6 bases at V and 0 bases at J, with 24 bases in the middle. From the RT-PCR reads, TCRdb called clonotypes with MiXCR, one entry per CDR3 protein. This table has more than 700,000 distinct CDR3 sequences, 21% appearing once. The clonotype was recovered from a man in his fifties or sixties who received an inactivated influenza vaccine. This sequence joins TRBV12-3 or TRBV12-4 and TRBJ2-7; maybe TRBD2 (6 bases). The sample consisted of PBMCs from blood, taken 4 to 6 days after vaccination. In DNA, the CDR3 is TGTGCCAGCAGCATTGGGGCCCCAATAGCGGCCCCCTCCTACGAGCAGTACTTC. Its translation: CASSIGAPIAAPSYEQYF.